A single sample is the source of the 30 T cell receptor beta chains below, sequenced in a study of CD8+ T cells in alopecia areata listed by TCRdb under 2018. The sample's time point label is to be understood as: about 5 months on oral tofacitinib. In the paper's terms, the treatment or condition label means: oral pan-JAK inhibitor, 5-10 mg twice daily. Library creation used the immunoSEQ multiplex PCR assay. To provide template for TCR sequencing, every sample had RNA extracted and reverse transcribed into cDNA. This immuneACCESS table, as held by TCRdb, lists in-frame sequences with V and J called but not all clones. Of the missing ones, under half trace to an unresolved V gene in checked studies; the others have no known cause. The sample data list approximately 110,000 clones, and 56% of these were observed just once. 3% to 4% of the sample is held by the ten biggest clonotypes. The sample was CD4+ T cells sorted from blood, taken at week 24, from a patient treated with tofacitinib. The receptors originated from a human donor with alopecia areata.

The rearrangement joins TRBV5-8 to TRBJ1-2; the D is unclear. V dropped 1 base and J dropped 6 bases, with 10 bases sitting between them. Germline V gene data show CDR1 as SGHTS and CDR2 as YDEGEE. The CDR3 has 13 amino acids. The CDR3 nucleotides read TGTGCCAGCAGCTTGCGGGAGGGCCATGGCTACACCTTC. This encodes CASSLREGHGYTF.

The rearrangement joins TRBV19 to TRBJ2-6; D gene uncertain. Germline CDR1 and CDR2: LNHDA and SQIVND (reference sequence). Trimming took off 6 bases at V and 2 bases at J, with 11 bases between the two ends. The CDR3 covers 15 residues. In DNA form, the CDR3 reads TGTGCCAGTAGAGCTTGGGGTGCTGGGGCCAACGTCCTGACTTTC. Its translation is CASRAWGAGANVLTF.

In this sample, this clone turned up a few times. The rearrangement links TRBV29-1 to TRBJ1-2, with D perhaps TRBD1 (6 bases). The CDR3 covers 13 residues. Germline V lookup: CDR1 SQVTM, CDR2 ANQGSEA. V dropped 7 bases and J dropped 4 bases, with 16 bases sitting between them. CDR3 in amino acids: CSAGGHISYGYTF. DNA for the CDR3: TGCAGCGCCGGGGGGCACATTTCCTATGGCTACACCTTC.

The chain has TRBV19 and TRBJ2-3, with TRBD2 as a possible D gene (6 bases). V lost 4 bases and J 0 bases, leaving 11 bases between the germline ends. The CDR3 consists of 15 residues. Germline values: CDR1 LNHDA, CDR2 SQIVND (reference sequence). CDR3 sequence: CASSTDGGSTDTQYF. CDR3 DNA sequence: TGTGCCAGTAGTACGGACGGGGGAAGCACAGATACGCAGTATTTT.

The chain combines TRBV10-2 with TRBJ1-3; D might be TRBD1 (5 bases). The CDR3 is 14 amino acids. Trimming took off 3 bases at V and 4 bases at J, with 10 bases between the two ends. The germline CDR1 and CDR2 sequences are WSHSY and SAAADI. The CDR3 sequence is CASSDWGNGNTIYF. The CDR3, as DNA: TGCGCCAGCAGTGACTGGGGGAACGGAAACACCATATATTTT.

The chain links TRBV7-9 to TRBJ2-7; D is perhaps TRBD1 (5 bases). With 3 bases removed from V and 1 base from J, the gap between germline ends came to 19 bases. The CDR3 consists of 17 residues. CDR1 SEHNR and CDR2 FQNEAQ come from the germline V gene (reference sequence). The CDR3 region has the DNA TGTGCCAGCAGCTTGTCTGCTAGGGGTTTGGGGTCCTACGAGCAGTACTTC. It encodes CASSLSARGLGSYEQYF.

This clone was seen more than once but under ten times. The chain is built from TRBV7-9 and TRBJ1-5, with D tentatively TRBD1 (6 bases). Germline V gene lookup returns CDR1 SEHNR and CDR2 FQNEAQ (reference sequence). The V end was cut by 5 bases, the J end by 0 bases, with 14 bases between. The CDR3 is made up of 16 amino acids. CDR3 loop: CASSPSQGNSNQPQHF. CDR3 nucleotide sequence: TGTGCCAGCAGCCCCTCCCAGGGGAATAGCAATCAGCCCCAGCATTTT.

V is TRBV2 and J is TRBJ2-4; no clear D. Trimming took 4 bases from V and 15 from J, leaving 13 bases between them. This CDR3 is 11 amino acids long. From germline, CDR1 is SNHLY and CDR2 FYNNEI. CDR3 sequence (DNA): TGTGCCAGCAGTGGAAACAGCCCCCCGTACTTC. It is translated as CASSGNSPPYF. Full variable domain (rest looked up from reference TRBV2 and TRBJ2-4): EPEVTQTPSHQVTQMGQEVILRCVPISNHLYFYWYRQILGQKVEFLVSFYNNEISEKSEIFDDQFSVERPDGSNFTLKIRSTKLEDSAMYFCASSGNSPPYFGAGTRLSVL.

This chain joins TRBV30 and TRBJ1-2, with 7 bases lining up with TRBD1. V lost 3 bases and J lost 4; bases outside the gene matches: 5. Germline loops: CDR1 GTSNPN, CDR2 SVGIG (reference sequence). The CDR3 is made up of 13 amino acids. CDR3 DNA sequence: TGTGCCTGGAGCCAAGACAGGGTCTATGGCTACACCTTC. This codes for CAWSQDRVYGYTF. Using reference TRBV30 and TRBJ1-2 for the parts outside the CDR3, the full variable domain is SQTIHQWPATLVQPVGSPLSLECTVEGTSNPNLYWYRQAAGRGLQLLFYSVGIGQISSEVPQNLSASRPQDRQFILSSKKLLLSDSGFYLCAWSQDRVYGYTFGSGTRLTVV.

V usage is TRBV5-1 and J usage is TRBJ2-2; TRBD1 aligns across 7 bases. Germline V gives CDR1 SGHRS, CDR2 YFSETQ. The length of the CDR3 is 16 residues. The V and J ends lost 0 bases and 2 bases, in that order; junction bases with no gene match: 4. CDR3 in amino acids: CASSLEGGENTGELFF. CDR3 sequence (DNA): TGCGCCAGCAGCTTGGAAGGGGGCGAAAACACCGGGGAGCTGTTTTTT. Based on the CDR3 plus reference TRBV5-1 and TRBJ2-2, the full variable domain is KAGVTQTPRYLIKTRGQQVTLSCSPISGHRSVSWYQQTPGQGLQFLFEYFSETQRNKGNFPGRFSGRQFSNSRSEMNVSTLELGDSALYLCASSLEGGENTGELFFGEGSRLTVL.

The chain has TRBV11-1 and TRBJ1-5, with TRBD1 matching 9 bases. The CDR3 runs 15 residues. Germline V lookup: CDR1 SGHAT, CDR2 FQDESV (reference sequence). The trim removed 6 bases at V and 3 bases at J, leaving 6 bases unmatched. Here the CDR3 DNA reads TGTGCCAGCAGTTCTACAGGGGGCAACAATCAGCCCCAGCATTTT. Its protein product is CASSSTGGNNQPQHF.

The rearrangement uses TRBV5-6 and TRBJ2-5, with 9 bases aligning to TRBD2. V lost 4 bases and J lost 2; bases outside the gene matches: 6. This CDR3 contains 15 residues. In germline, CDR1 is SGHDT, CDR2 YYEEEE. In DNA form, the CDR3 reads TGTGCCAGCAGCCGTCAGCGGGGGGTACAAGAGACCCAGTACTTC. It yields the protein CASSRQRGVQETQYF.

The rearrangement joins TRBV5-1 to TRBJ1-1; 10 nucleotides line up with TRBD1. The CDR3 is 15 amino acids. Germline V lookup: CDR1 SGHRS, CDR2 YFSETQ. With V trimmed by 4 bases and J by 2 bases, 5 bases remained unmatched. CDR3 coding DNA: TGCGCCAGCAGCCCCGGGACAGGGGATAACACTGAAGCTTTCTTT. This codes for CASSPGTGDNTEAFF.

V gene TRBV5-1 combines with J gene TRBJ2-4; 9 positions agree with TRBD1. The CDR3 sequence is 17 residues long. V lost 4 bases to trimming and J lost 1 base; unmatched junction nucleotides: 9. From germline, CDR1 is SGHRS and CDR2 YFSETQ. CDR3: CASSAGQGDWAKNIQYF. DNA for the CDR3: TGCGCCAGCAGCGCGGGACAGGGCGATTGGGCCAAAAACATTCAGTACTTC.

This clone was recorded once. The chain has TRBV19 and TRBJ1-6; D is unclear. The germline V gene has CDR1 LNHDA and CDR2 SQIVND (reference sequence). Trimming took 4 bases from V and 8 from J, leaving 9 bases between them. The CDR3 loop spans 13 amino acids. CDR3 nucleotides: TGTGCCAGTAGTACGGTCCAGGATTCACCCCTCCACTTT. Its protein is CASSTVQDSPLHF.

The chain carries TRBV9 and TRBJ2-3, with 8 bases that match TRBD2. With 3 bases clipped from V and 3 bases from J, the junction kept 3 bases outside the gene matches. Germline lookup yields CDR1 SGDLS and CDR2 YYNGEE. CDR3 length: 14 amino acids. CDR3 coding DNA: TGTGCCAGCAGCGCCGGGGGGGCGACAGATACGCAGTATTTT. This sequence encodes CASSAGGATDTQYF. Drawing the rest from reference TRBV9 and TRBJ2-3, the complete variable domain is DSGVTQTPKHLITATGQRVTLRCSPRSGDLSVYWYQQSLDQGLQFLIQYYNGEERAKGNILERFSAQQFPDLHSELNLSSLELGDSALYFCASSAGGATDTQYFGPGTRLTVL.

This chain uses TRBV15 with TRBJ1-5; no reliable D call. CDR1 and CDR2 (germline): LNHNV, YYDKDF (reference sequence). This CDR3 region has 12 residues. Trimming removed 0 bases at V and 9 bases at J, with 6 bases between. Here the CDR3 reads CATSRDKRPQHF. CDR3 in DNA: TGTGCCACCAGCAGAGACAAGCGGCCCCAGCATTTT.

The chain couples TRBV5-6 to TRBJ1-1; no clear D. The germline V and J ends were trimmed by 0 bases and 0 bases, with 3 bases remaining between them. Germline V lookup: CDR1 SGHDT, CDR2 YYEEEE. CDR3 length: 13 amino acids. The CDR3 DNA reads TGTGCCAGCAGCTTGGCCTTGAACACTGAAGCTTTCTTT. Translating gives CASSLALNTEAFF.

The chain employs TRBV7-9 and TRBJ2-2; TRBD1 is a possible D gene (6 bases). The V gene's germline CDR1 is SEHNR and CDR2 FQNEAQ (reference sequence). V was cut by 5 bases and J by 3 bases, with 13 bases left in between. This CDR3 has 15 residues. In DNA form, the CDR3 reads TGTGCCAGCAGCCTACAGGGTATATACACCGGGGAGCTGTTTTTT. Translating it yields CASSLQGIYTGELFF.

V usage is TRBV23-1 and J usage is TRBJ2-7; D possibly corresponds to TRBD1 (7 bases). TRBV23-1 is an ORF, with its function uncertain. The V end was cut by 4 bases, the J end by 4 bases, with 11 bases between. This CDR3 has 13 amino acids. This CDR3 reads CASSPPGGYEQYF. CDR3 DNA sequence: TGCGCCAGCAGTCCCCCAGGGGGGTACGAGCAGTACTTC.

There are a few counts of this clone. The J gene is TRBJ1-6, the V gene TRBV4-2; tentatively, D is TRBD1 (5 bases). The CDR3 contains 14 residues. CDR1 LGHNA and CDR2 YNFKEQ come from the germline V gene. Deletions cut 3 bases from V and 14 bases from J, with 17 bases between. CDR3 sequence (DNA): TGTGCCAGCAGCCAGCGGGACGGTGATAGAACCCTCCACTTT. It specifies CASSQRDGDRTLHF.

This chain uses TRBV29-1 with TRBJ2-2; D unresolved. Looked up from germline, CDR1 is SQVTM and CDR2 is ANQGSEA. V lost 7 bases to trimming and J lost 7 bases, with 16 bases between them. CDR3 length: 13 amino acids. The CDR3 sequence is CSAPGTDGGELFF. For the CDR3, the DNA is TGCAGCGCTCCCGGCACGGATGGCGGGGAGCTGTTTTTT.

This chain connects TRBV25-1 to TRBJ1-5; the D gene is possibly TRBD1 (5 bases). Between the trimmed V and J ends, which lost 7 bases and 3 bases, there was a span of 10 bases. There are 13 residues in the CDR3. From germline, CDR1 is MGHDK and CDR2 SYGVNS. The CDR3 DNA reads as TGTGCCAGCAAGGGGACGGACAATCAGCCCCAGCATTTT. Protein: CASKGTDNQPQHF.

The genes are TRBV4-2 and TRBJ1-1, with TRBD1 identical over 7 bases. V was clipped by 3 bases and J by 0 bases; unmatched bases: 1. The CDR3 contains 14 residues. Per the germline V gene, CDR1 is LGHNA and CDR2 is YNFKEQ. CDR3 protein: CASSHQGVNTEAFF. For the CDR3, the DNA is TGTGCCAGCAGCCATCAGGGGGTGAACACTGAAGCTTTCTTT.

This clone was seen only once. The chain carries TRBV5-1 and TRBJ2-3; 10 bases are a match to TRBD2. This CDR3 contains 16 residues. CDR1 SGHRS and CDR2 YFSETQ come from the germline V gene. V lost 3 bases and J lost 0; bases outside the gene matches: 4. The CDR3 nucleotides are TGCGCCAGCAGCTCCGGACTAGCGGCTAGCACAGATACGCAGTATTTT. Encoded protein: CASSSGLAASTDTQYF.

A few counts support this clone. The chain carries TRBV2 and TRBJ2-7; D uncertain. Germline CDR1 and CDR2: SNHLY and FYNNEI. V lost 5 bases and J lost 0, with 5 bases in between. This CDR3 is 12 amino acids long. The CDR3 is CASSFTSYEQYF. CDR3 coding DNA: TGTGCCAGCAGTTTTACCTCCTACGAGCAGTACTTC.

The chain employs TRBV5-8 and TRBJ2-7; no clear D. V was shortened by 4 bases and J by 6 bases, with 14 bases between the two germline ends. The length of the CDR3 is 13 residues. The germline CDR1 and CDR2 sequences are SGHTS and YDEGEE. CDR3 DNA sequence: TGTGCCAGCAGCCCTGACACTTCAGCCGAGCAGTACTTC. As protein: CASSPDTSAEQYF.

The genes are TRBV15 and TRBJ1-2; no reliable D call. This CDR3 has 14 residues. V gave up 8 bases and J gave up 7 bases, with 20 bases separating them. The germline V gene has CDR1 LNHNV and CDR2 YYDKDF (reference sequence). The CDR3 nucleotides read TGTGCCACCCGCGCGAGCCCGAAAGACCCTGGCTACACCTTC. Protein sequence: CATRASPKDPGYTF.

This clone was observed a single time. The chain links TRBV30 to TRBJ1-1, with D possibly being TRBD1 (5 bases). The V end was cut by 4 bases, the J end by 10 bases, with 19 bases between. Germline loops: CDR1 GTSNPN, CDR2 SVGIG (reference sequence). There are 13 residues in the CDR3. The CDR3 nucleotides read TGTGCCTGGACATGGGGACGGCCCACGGGAGCTTTCTTT. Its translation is CAWTWGRPTGAFF.

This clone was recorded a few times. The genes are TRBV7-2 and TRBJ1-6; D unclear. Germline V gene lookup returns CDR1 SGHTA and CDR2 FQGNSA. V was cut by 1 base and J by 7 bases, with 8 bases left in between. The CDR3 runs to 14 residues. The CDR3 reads CASSLDGWNSPLHF. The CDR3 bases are TGTGCCAGCAGCTTAGATGGGTGGAATTCACCCCTCCACTTT.